This T cell receptor beta chain was obtained from a study of T-cell reconstitution after alpha-beta-depleted transplantation in children. This CDR3 spans 15 amino acids. Germline assignment: CDR1 SGHRS and CDR2 YFSETQ. V shed 4 bases and J shed 1 base, with 11 bases lying between them. Unique molecular identifiers were used to barcode this TCRbeta library. TCRdb called the PCR reads again in MiXCR, with one record for every CDR3 protein. Seen here are hundreds of thousands of distinct CDR3 sequences, approximately 12% observed once, and the top ten hold more than 5.5%. There are a few counts of this clonotype.

The chain links TRBV5-1 to TRBJ2-2, with D possibly being TRBD1 (6 bases). Material: PBMCs from the stem cell graft donor, obtained from the stem cell graft. This TCR came from a human donor who donated a stem cell graft to a child with combined immunodeficiency. CDR3 residues: CASSLPGQNTGELFF. Here the CDR3 DNA reads TGCGCCAGCAGCCTTCCGGGACAGAACACCGGGGAGCTGTTTTTT.